These 21 T cell receptor beta chains came from one sample sequenced in a study of beta chain features in type 1 diabetes. Isolated RNA was reverse transcribed in full, so expressed TCRB transcripts were sequenced. Generated by immunoSEQ multiplex PCR, the TCRdb table keeps only in-frame clones and is missing some. Of more than 300,000 clones listed, roughly 13% are singletons. The sequencing sample was made of naive CD4+ T cells from blood. Receptors originate from a man younger than 35 in good health.

This clone was found once. The gene calls are TRBV5-1 and TRBJ2-2, with 12 bases lining up with TRBD2. With V trimmed by 6 bases and J by 2 bases, 11 bases remained unmatched. Germline V CDR1 and CDR2: SGHRS, YFSETQ. CDR3 length: 18 residues. In DNA form, the CDR3 reads TGCGCCAGCAACGAAAGACTAGCGGGGGAATTAAACACCGGGGAGCTGTTTTTT. Its protein is CASNERLAGELNTGELFF.

The chain links TRBV14 to TRBJ1-1; no reliable D call. This CDR3 is built from 15 residues. Trimming took 2 bases from V and 1 from J, leaving 11 bases between them. The germline gives CDR1 SGHDN, CDR2 FVKESK. CDR3 residues: CASSQPGLGNTEAFF. CDR3 bases: TGTGCCAGCAGCCAACCGGGTTTGGGGAACACTGAAGCTTTCTTT.

The rearrangement links TRBV6-5 to TRBJ2-6, with 7 bases aligning to TRBD1. The V and J ends lost 5 bases and 4 bases, in that order; junction bases with no gene match: 5. CDR3 length: 15 residues. Per the germline V gene, CDR1 is MNHEY and CDR2 is SVGAGI. DNA for the CDR3: TGTGCCAGCAGTGCCACAGGGGTAGGGGCCAACGTCCTGACTTTC. It translates to CASSATGVGANVLTF.

This chain uses TRBV4-3 with TRBJ2-7; 8 nucleotides line up with TRBD1. The J segment lost 0 bases and the V segment lost 4 bases, leaving 5 bases of the junction unmatched. The CDR3 consists of 15 residues. CDR1 is LGHNA and CDR2 is YSLEER in the germline V gene. As DNA, the CDR3 is TGCGCCAGCAGCCGAGCCGGGACAGGCTCCTACGAGCAGTACTTC. This gives the protein CASSRAGTGSYEQYF.

This clone was detected only a few times. The chain recombines TRBV7-2 with TRBJ1-2, with a possible D match to TRBD1 (5 bases). This CDR3 is 14 amino acids long. Germline lookup yields CDR1 SGHTA and CDR2 FQGNSA. Trimming left V 3 bases short and J 4 bases short, with 12 bases between. CDR3 sequence reads: CASSFGGSTYGYTF. CDR3 nucleotide sequence: TGTGCCAGCAGCTTCGGGGGATCTACCTATGGCTACACCTTC.

In this sample, this clone turned up a few times. The chain recombines TRBV4-2 with TRBJ2-3, with D maybe TRBD1 (6 bases). The CDR3 sequence is 15 residues long. V was pared by 0 bases and J by 4 bases, with 11 bases between. Germline CDR1 reads LGHNA; CDR2 reads YNFKEQ. CDR3 sequence: CASSQETGASDTQYF. The CDR3 DNA reads TGTGCCAGCAGCCAAGAGACAGGTGCGTCAGATACGCAGTATTTT.

This clone occurred once. This rearrangement joins TRBV7-2 to TRBJ2-1; TRBD2 might be the D (7 bases). The CDR3 is 17 residues long. Deletions cut 7 bases from V and 0 bases from J, with 19 bases between. CDR1 and CDR2 (germline): SGHTA, FQGNSA. The CDR3 DNA reads as TGTGCCAGCACTTTTGGGGGGGCCGCCAGCTCCTACAATGAGCAGTTCTTC. Its translation is CASTFGGAASSYNEQFF. Together with reference TRBV7-2 and TRBJ2-1, the CDR3 gives the full variable domain: GAGVSQSPSNKVTEKGKDVELRCDPISGHTALYWYRQSLGQGLEFLIYFQGNSAPDKSGLPSDRFSAERTGGSVSTLTIQRTQQEDSAVYLCASTFGGAASSYNEQFFGPGTRLTVL.

In this sample, this clone turned up a few times. The chain carries TRBV9 and TRBJ2-4; TRBD1 might be the D (6 bases). Germline CDR1 SGDLS, CDR2 YYNGEE. Trimming removed 3 bases at V and 7 bases at J, with 11 bases between. The CDR3 has 13 residues. The CDR3 bases are TGTGCCAGCAGCGAAAGAGGACAGAACATTCAGTACTTC. Its translation: CASSERGQNIQYF.

There are a few counts of this clone. This chain's CDR3 is CAWSRGGYEQYF. In DNA form, the CDR3 reads TGTGCCTGGAGCCGAGGGGGCTACGAGCAGTACTTC. The chain is built from TRBV30 and TRBJ2-7, with D possibly TRBD1 on 6 matching bases. CDR3 length equals 12 residues. Germline CDR1 is GTSNPN and CDR2 is SVGIG (reference sequence). V dropped 3 bases and J dropped 3 bases, with 9 bases sitting between them.

This clone appeared a few times. This chain connects TRBV30 to TRBJ1-3; D call uncertain. The CDR3 extends over 15 amino acids. V was clipped by 2 bases and J by 0 bases, with 11 bases between them. Germline-derived CDR1 and CDR2 are GTSNPN and SVGIG (reference sequence). CDR3 nucleotides: TGTGCCTGGAGTAGAGACAAGAGCTCTGGAAACACCATATATTTT. Translated, it gives CAWSRDKSSGNTIYF. The variable domain in full, completed from reference TRBV30 and TRBJ1-3, reads SQTIHQWPATLVQPVGSPLSLECTVEGTSNPNLYWYRQAAGRGLQLLFYSVGIGQISSEVPQNLSASRPQDRQFILSSKKLLLSDSGFYLCAWSRDKSSGNTIYFGEGSWLTVV.

There are a few counts of this clone. V and J are TRBV6-5 and TRBJ2-7; D gene ambiguous. The V end lost 4 bases, the J end lost 3 bases, and 13 bases lay between the germline ends. Germline V gene sequence: CDR1 MNHEY, CDR2 SVGAGI. CDR3 length: 14 residues. Here the CDR3 reads CASSSRAGSYEQYF. Written as DNA, the CDR3 is TGTGCCAGCAGTTCCCGCGCAGGCAGCTACGAGCAGTACTTC.

V gene TRBV11-3 combines with J gene TRBJ2-1; D unresolved. The CDR3 is made up of 13 amino acids. Trimming removed 0 bases from V and 6 bases from J, with 6 bases in between. Germline CDR1 and CDR2: SGHNT and YENEEA. CDR3 in amino acids: CASSLEWSNEQFF. The CDR3 DNA reads TGTGCCAGCAGCTTAGAATGGAGCAATGAGCAGTTCTTC.

In its sample, this clone was seen a few times. The chain joins TRBV6-5 to TRBJ1-1; D is unclear. This CDR3 is built from 13 residues. Trimming removed 6 bases from V and 7 bases from J, with 15 bases in between. The germline V gene has CDR1 MNHEY and CDR2 SVGAGI. The CDR3 coding sequence is TGTGCCAGCAGGCCCACTAGGAGGGATGAAGCTTTCTTT. As protein: CASRPTRRDEAFF.

This clone was picked up a small number of times. This chain links TRBV25-1 with TRBJ2-1; 8 bases align to TRBD2. With V trimmed by 7 bases and J by 5 bases, 10 bases remained unmatched. Germline V gives CDR1 MGHDK, CDR2 SYGVNS. This CDR3 comprises 15 residues. DNA of the CDR3: TGTGCCAGCAAAACTAGCGGAGCCCCAAACAATGAGCAGTTCTTC. It codes for CASKTSGAPNNEQFF.

The table lists this clone with a few counts. The chain couples TRBV29-1 to TRBJ1-4, with a possible D match to TRBD1 (6 bases). Germline assignment: CDR1 SQVTM and CDR2 ANQGSEA. There are 13 residues in the CDR3. V was trimmed by 3 bases and J by 8 bases, leaving 13 bases between them. CDR3 protein: CSVEAGAGEKLFF. DNA of the CDR3: TGCAGCGTTGAGGCGGGGGCGGGAGAAAAACTGTTTTTT.

This clone was observed a few times. The chain has TRBV7-2 and TRBJ2-7; 8 nucleotides agree with TRBD2. Per germline, CDR1 SGHTA and CDR2 FQGNSA. The ends lost 1 base at V and 4 bases at J; junction bases unmatched: 6. The CDR3 is made up of 15 amino acids. CDR3 in amino acids: CASSLGTSRSYEQYF. The CDR3 DNA is TGTGCCAGCAGCTTAGGGACTAGCAGATCATACGAGCAGTACTTC.

The gene calls are TRBV9 and TRBJ2-2; 8 bases map to TRBD1. This CDR3 contains 16 residues. V dropped 5 bases and J dropped 1; count of bases not matched to a gene: 7. Germline CDR1 SGDLS, CDR2 YYNGEE. The CDR3 spells CASRVSDRENTGELFF. For the CDR3, the DNA is TGTGCCAGCAGGGTATCGGACAGGGAGAACACCGGGGAGCTGTTTTTT. The variable domain in full, with the rest retrieved from reference TRBV9 and TRBJ2-2, is DSGVTQTPKHLITATGQRVTLRCSPRSGDLSVYWYQQSLDQGLQFLIQYYNGEERAKGNILERFSAQQFPDLHSELNLSSLELGDSALYFCASRVSDRENTGELFFGEGSRLTVL.

The chain employs TRBV18 and TRBJ2-5; no reliable D call. Germline CDR1 and CDR2: KGHSH and LQKENI. Trimming stripped 0 bases from V and 5 bases from J, with 7 bases between. The CDR3 has 13 amino acids. CDR3 bases: TGTGCCAGCTCACCACCGACTTGGGAGACCCAGTACTTC. Its translation is CASSPPTWETQYF.

This clone was picked up a small number of times. This chain connects TRBV11-2 to TRBJ2-5; 7 bases align to TRBD1. The CDR3 length is 15 residues. Trimming removed 1 base from V and 9 bases from J; junction bases left unmatched: 11. The germline V gene encodes CDR1 SGHAT and CDR2 FQNNGV. The DNA of the CDR3 is TGTGCCAGCAGCTTAGTAGGGGGCCAGACCTTCGCCCAGTACTTC. Its translation: CASSLVGGQTFAQYF.

The genes are TRBV10-3 and TRBJ1-1; 7 positions agree with TRBD1. Trimming took 6 bases from V and 3 from J; bases not matched to a gene: 4. The CDR3 covers 13 residues. Germline V lookup: CDR1 ENHRY, CDR2 SYGVKD. CDR3 region: CAIRGTGDTEAFF. Written as DNA, the CDR3 is TGTGCCATCAGGGGAACAGGGGACACTGAAGCTTTCTTT.

This clone has just one count. One end of the junction fails to match germline, which may point to a read error. The V and J genes are TRBV10-3 and TRBJ1-5, with 9 bases fitting TRBD1. This CDR3 contains 14 residues. From germline, CDR1 is ENHRY and CDR2 SYGVKD. The CDR3 reads CATARGTGNQPRHF. For the CDR3, the DNA is TGTGCCACCGCAAGAGGGACAGGGAATCAGCCCCGGCATTTT.